The subject of this entry is one T cell receptor beta chain. The antigen is unknown. Trimming removed 6 bases at V and 8 bases at J, with 11 bases between. The CDR3 length is 11 residues. Germline loops: CDR1 DFQATT, CDR2 SNEGSKA (reference sequence). This sample was included in a study of cytomegalovirus exposure and HLA in healthy donors. The study's findings and limits: Some public TCRs appeared in many individuals, while most sequences were rare. Testing in vitro showed a few CMV-associated chains specific for CMV antigens.

Nominal health characterized the donors when sampled, though unrecorded immune exposures were likely. The PCR was carried out with 60 Vbeta primers and 13 Jbeta primers. Libraries were prepared by immunoSEQ multiplex PCR; TCRdb keeps only in-frame clonotypes and omits some of them. In the table there are around 260,000 clones, about four fifths of which are singletons. The sequencing sample was made of PBMCs. This clonotype was sampled from a girl aged 2 to 9 in good health and CMV-seronegative. This sequence joins TRBV20-1 and TRBJ2-4; D is unresolved. The CDR3 protein is CSAKEVDIQYF. The DNA for the CDR3 is TGCAGTGCGAAAGAGGTGGACATTCAGTACTTC.